The 21 T cell receptor beta chains listed next were all sequenced from one sample in a study of cytomegalovirus exposure and HLA in healthy donors. Primers for the PCR totalled 60 Vbeta and 13 Jbeta. TCRdb's table, derived via immunoSEQ multiplex PCR, lists solely in-frame clones and lacks some. The table has about 200,000 clones, approximately 78% seen once. The source material was PBMCs. These receptors all stem from a woman aged 40-49 years in good health and CMV-seronegative.

This clone was counted once. This chain connects TRBV5-1 to TRBJ1-1; the D gene is possibly TRBD1 (6 bases). V shed 1 base and J shed 4 bases, with 14 bases lying between them. The CDR3 is made up of 15 amino acids. Germline loops: CDR1 SGHRS, CDR2 YFSETQ. DNA of the CDR3: TGCGCCAGCAGCTTGCCGGGGGGCGGAGGCACTGAAGCTTTCTTT. It translates to CASSLPGGGGTEAFF.

Comments on this clone: This sample includes further DNA sequences coding for the same CDR3. The V call is TRBV18, the J call TRBJ1-5; TRBD1 aligns across 7 bases. Per the germline V gene, CDR1 is KGHSH and CDR2 is LQKENI. The length of the CDR3 is 17 residues. V lost 4 bases to trimming and J lost 5 bases; unmatched junction nucleotides: 14. The CDR3 region has the DNA TGTGCCAGCTCACTTGCAGGGGGATCGGGTTCGTATCAGCCCCAGCATTTT. The encoded protein is CASSLAGGSGSYQPQHF.

The chain links TRBV20-1 to TRBJ1-1; D call uncertain. Germline V gene sequence: CDR1 DFQATT, CDR2 SNEGSKA (reference sequence). The CDR3 contains 11 residues. The CDR3 reads CRARRGAEAFF. In DNA, the CDR3 is TGCAGGGCCCGACGGGGAGCTGAAGCTTTCTTT.

The chain is built from TRBV9 and TRBJ2-7, with D tentatively TRBD1 (6 bases). Per the germline V gene, CDR1 is SGDLS and CDR2 is YYNGEE. The CDR3 is made up of 14 amino acids. V dropped 4 bases and J dropped 0 bases, with 11 bases sitting between them. The CDR3 DNA reads as TGTGCCAGCAGCTTAATGGGGGCCTCCTACGAGCAGTACTTC. Translation: CASSLMGASYEQYF.

This sequence joins TRBV7-9 and TRBJ1-6, with 11 bases matching TRBD1. With V trimmed by 1 base and J by 9 bases, 2 bases remained unmatched. CDR1 and CDR2 (germline): SEHNR, FQNEAQ (reference sequence). The CDR3 loop spans 15 amino acids. Here the CDR3 reads CASSLVGTGGSPLHF. DNA for the CDR3: TGTGCCAGCAGCTTAGTTGGGACAGGGGGTTCACCCCTCCACTTT.

This clone came up a few times. This chain joins TRBV6-5 and TRBJ2-6, with D possibly matching TRBD1 (5 bases). The CDR3 has 15 residues. V was shortened by 5 bases and J by 2 bases, with 10 bases between the two germline ends. Germline V gene lookup returns CDR1 MNHEY and CDR2 SVGAGI. CDR3 amino acids: CASSLTVPGANVLTF. CDR3 in DNA: TGTGCCAGCAGTCTGACAGTGCCTGGGGCCAACGTCCTGACTTTC.

This clone showed up just a few times. The genes are TRBV6-1 and TRBJ1-5, with D unresolved. Germline lookup yields CDR1 MNHNS and CDR2 SASEGT. Trimming left V 4 bases short and J 4 bases short, with 5 bases between. This CDR3 has 12 amino acids. CDR3 loop: CASSVRNQPQHF. CDR3 DNA: TGTGCCAGCAGTGTGAGGAATCAGCCCCAGCATTTT.

This clone showed up just once. V and J are TRBV27 and TRBJ1-2, with D tentatively TRBD1 (5 bases). The CDR3 loop spans 14 amino acids. V gave up 3 bases and J gave up 2 bases, with 10 bases separating them. Germline lookup yields CDR1 MNHEY and CDR2 SMNVEV (reference sequence). The CDR3 DNA reads TGTGCCAGCAGTTTTCAGGGTAGAAACTATGGCTACACCTTC. Residues: CASSFQGRNYGYTF.

In nucleotides, the CDR3 is TGTGCCAGCAGCCGGGACAGGGAACCCGTAGGCTACACCTTC. Translated: CASSRDREPVGYTF. This chain links TRBV7-2 with TRBJ1-2; 9 nucleotides agree with TRBD1. The germline gives CDR1 SGHTA, CDR2 FQGNSA. Trimming at V came to 5 bases and at J to 8 bases, leaving 9 bases not matched to a gene. The CDR3 is 14 residues long. Based on the CDR3 plus reference TRBV7-2 and TRBJ1-2, the full variable domain is GAGVSQSPSNKVTEKGKDVELRCDPISGHTALYWYRQSLGQGLEFLIYFQGNSAPDKSGLPSDRFSAERTGGSVSTLTIQRTQQEDSAVYLCASSRDREPVGYTFGSGTRLTVV.

This clone has only a few counts. CDR3 in DNA: TGCGCCAGCAGCCCCCTAACAGGGGGCGGACAGCCCCAGCATTTT. This codes for CASSPLTGGGQPQHF. The chain couples TRBV4-1 to TRBJ1-5, with 9 bases that match TRBD1. The ends lost 4 bases at V and 7 bases at J; junction bases unmatched: 8. From germline, CDR1 is MGHRA and CDR2 YSYEKL. This CDR3 spans 15 amino acids.

V usage is TRBV27 and J usage is TRBJ2-7; 10 positions agree with TRBD2. Germline CDR1 reads MNHEY; CDR2 reads SMNVEV (reference sequence). Germline trimming cut 7 bases from V and 3 bases from J; bases unmatched to any gene: 9. There are 15 residues in the CDR3. The chain's CDR3 is CASNPLAGGHYEQYF. Here the CDR3 DNA reads TGTGCCAGCAATCCATTAGCGGGAGGCCACTACGAGCAGTACTTC.

The chain has TRBV28 and TRBJ2-3; 10 bases line up with TRBD2. The J segment lost 3 bases and the V segment lost 8 bases, leaving 8 bases of the junction unmatched. The CDR3 is made up of 15 amino acids. CDR1 is MDHEN, CDR2 SYDVKM, per germline. The CDR3 region is CASCAFSGRTDTQYF. In DNA form, the CDR3 reads TGTGCCAGCTGTGCCTTTAGCGGGAGGACAGATACGCAGTATTTT.

The J gene is TRBJ2-4, the V gene TRBV7-9; D is perhaps TRBD1 (6 bases). The CDR3 extends over 15 amino acids. In germline, CDR1 is SEHNR, CDR2 FQNEAQ (reference sequence). V was shortened by 0 bases and J by 6 bases, with 12 bases between the two germline ends. This CDR3 is CASSLAGTLSNIQYF. DNA for the CDR3: TGTGCCAGCAGCTTAGCAGGGACACTATCAAACATTCAGTACTTC.

This chain links TRBV7-8 with TRBJ1-5; possibly TRBD1 for D (5 bases). V was clipped by 4 bases and J by 0 bases, with 19 bases between them. The germline V gene has CDR1 SGHVS and CDR2 FQNEAQ. This CDR3 comprises 18 residues. The CDR3: CASSSAGLAFYSNQPQHF. As DNA, the CDR3 is TGTGCCAGCAGCTCAGCGGGGCTGGCCTTCTATAGCAATCAGCCCCAGCATTTT. Filled out from reference TRBV7-8 and TRBJ1-5, the complete variable domain reads GAGVSQSPRYKVAKRGQDVALRCDPISGHVSLFWYQQALGQGPEFLTYFQNEAQLDKSGLPSDRFFAERPEGSVSTLKIQRTQQEDSAVYLCASSSAGLAFYSNQPQHFGDGTRLSIL.

This chain uses TRBV5-6 with TRBJ2-3; 10 nucleotides line up with TRBD2. The ends lost 3 bases at V and 7 bases at J; junction bases unmatched: 14. Germline V lookup: CDR1 SGHDT, CDR2 YYEEEE. The CDR3 runs 17 residues. CDR3 sequence reads: CASSSLRLAGVPNTQYF. The CDR3 DNA sequence: TGTGCCAGCAGCTCGTTACGCCTAGCGGGAGTGCCAAATACGCAGTATTTT.

The gene calls are TRBV27 and TRBJ1-5; a possible D gene is TRBD1 (6 bases). The CDR3 totals 15 residues. Germline V gene data show CDR1 as MNHEY and CDR2 as SMNVEV (reference sequence). Trimming cost V 6 bases and J 1 base, with 13 bases left between them. CDR3 DNA: TGTGCCAGCAGCCTTCAGGGGTACAGCAATCAGCCCCAGCATTTT. Amino acids: CASSLQGYSNQPQHF.

The rearrangement links TRBV7-9 to TRBJ1-4; TRBD1 matches 9 bases. V lost 5 bases and J lost 8; bases outside the gene matches: 15. Germline assignment: CDR1 SEHNR and CDR2 FQNEAQ (reference sequence). This CDR3 region has 17 residues. This CDR3 reads CASSGPRRQGEVEKLFF. CDR3 DNA: TGTGCCAGCAGCGGACCTAGGAGACAGGGGGAGGTGGAAAAACTGTTTTTT.

In this sample, this clone turned up a few times. This chain connects TRBV2 to TRBJ2-7; 8 bases match TRBD2. This CDR3 has 12 residues. The germline V gene encodes CDR1 SNHLY and CDR2 FYNNEI. The V and J ends lost 10 bases and 3 bases, in that order; junction bases with no gene match: 5. The DNA for the CDR3 is TGTGCCACGGGAGGGGGGGTCTACGAGCAGTACTTC. Its translation: CATGGGVYEQYF.

The rearrangement uses TRBV30 and TRBJ2-1; D not resolved. Germline CDR1 reads GTSNPN; CDR2 reads SVGIG (reference sequence). V was shortened by 5 bases and J by 7 bases, with 12 bases between the two germline ends. CDR3 size: 12 residues. The CDR3 DNA sequence: TGTGCCTGGTCAGATCTCGGGAATGAGCAGTTCTTC. Its translation: CAWSDLGNEQFF.

This chain connects TRBV27 to TRBJ1-5; TRBD1 is a possible D gene (5 bases). The CDR3 sequence is 15 residues long. Per germline, CDR1 MNHEY and CDR2 SMNVEV (reference sequence). Deletions cut 5 bases from V and 5 bases from J, with 16 bases between. Here the CDR3 DNA reads TGTGCCAGCAGTCCCCTCGACAGTCCCGATCAGCCCCAGCATTTT. Amino acid sequence: CASSPLDSPDQPQHF.

V gene TRBV5-4 combines with J gene TRBJ2-3; 12 bases agree with TRBD2. The V gene end was trimmed by 0 bases and the J gene end by 7 bases; junction bases not matched to a gene: 6. The CDR3 consists of 16 residues. The germline V gene encodes CDR1 SGHNT and CDR2 YYREEE (reference sequence). In DNA form, the CDR3 reads TGTGCCAGCAGCTTGGCTAGCGGGAGGGCCCCGTATACGCAGTATTTT. Protein product: CASSLASGRAPYTQYF.